These 23 T cell receptor beta chains originate from one sample sequenced in a study of blood T cell repertoires in COVID-19. Sequencing was performed with immunoSEQ multiplex PCR; in TCRdb, only in-frame clones are kept and a portion is missing. Of about 350,000 clones listed, approximately 86% are singletons. Sequenced material: peripheral blood. The receptors come from an older woman with COVID-19, enrolled during active disease.

The sample holds one count of this clone. The chain couples TRBV24-1 to TRBJ2-3; D gene ambiguous. V dropped 10 bases and J dropped 4 bases, with 14 bases sitting between them. Germline V gene lookup returns CDR1 KGHDR and CDR2 SFDVKD. CDR3 length equals 13 residues. CDR3 nucleotide sequence: TGTGCCACGATTTGTACAATCCCAGATACGCAGTATTTT. This encodes CATICTIPDTQYF.

The CDR3 DNA is TGTGCCAGCAGCCTCGGACAGGGAAATTGGGAGCAGTACTTC. Translated, it gives CASSLGQGNWEQYF. V gene TRBV7-9 combines with J gene TRBJ2-7; 8 bases are shared with TRBD1. Germline values: CDR1 SEHNR, CDR2 FQNEAQ (reference sequence). V lost 5 bases and J lost 7; bases outside the gene matches: 10. The CDR3 runs 14 residues.

The chain employs TRBV5-1 and TRBJ2-5, with a tentative D call TRBD1 (6 bases). This CDR3 is built from 15 residues. Per germline, CDR1 SGHRS and CDR2 YFSETQ. Trimming took off 0 bases at V and 5 bases at J, with 14 bases between the two ends. The CDR3 nucleotides read TGCGCCAGCAGCTTGGACGGGCAGGGGCAGGAGACCCAGTACTTC. It encodes CASSLDGQGQETQYF.

This rearrangement joins TRBV6-6 to TRBJ1-5; D is unresolved. Between the trimmed V and J ends, which lost 6 bases and 6 bases, there was a span of 12 bases. Germline V gives CDR1 MNHNY, CDR2 SVGAGI (reference sequence). CDR3 length: 13 amino acids. The CDR3 DNA reads as TGTGCCAGCAGCTCCGGAGCGGGTCAGCCCCAGCATTTT. Protein: CASSSGAGQPQHF.

The chain employs TRBV10-3 and TRBJ1-4; 9 bases align to TRBD1. Trimming took 2 bases from V and 8 from J; bases not matched to a gene: 3. This CDR3 spans 14 amino acids. The V gene's germline CDR1 is ENHRY and CDR2 SYGVKD. CDR3 nucleotide sequence: TGTGCCATCAGTGAGGGACAGGGGAAAGAAAAACTGTTTTTT. Protein product: CAISEGQGKEKLFF.

The rearrangement joins TRBV7-3 to TRBJ2-1; possible D gene TRBD2, 5 bases. The CDR3 contains 12 residues. The V end lost 6 bases, the J end lost 7 bases, and 10 bases lay between the germline ends. Germline lookup yields CDR1 SGHTA and CDR2 FQGTGA. For the CDR3, the DNA is TGTGCCAGCAGTATAGGGAGAAATGAGCAGTTCTTC. Protein: CASSIGRNEQFF.

The rearrangement links TRBV24-1 to TRBJ2-1; 8 bases map to TRBD2. CDR3 length: 16 residues. Germline V lookup: CDR1 KGHDR, CDR2 SFDVKD. V trimming: 3 bases; J trimming: 4 bases; junction bases outside the gene matches: 7. CDR3 DNA: TGTGCCACCAGTGATCCCTCGGGGGGGCAGTACAATGAGCAGTTCTTC. Translation: CATSDPSGGQYNEQFF.

The genes are TRBV5-1 and TRBJ2-5, with TRBD1 matching 8 bases. V lost 4 bases to trimming and J lost 4 bases; unmatched junction nucleotides: 12. Germline CDR1 and CDR2: SGHRS and YFSETQ. The CDR3 runs to 16 residues. As DNA, the CDR3 is TGCGCCAGCAGCCCCACGAAGACAGGGGTGGGAGAGACCCAGTACTTC. Translated, it gives CASSPTKTGVGETQYF. The full variable domain, completed using reference TRBV5-1 and TRBJ2-5, is KAGVTQTPRYLIKTRGQQVTLSCSPISGHRSVSWYQQTPGQGLQFLFEYFSETQRNKGNFPGRFSGRQFSNSRSEMNVSTLELGDSALYLCASSPTKTGVGETQYFGPGTRLLVL.

This clone was observed once. This rearrangement joins TRBV13 to TRBJ2-3; maybe TRBD1 (5 bases). Germline loops: CDR1 PRHDT, CDR2 FYEKMQ (reference sequence). V was shortened by 5 bases and J by 0 bases, with 12 bases between the two germline ends. The CDR3 has 15 amino acids. The CDR3 DNA follows: TGTGCCAGCAGCCTCGACAGATCTAGCACAGATACGCAGTATTTT. This sequence encodes CASSLDRSSTDTQYF.

The rearrangement joins TRBV3-1 (or the pseudogene TRBV3-2) to TRBJ1-4; TRBD1 is a possible D gene (5 bases). This CDR3 is 16 amino acids long. V shed 2 bases and J shed 8 bases, with 18 bases lying between them. Germline CDR1 and CDR2: LGHDT and YNNKEL (reference sequence). This CDR3 reads CASSQSGLKTREKLFF. In DNA form, the CDR3 reads TGTGCCAGCAGCCAATCGGGACTCAAAACGAGAGAAAAACTGTTTTTT.

This rearrangement joins TRBV3-1 (or the pseudogene TRBV3-2) to TRBJ1-1; 9 bases line up with TRBD1. The CDR3 totals 13 residues. Per germline, CDR1 LGHDT and CDR2 YNNKEL (reference sequence). V lost 8 bases and J lost 4; bases outside the gene matches: 5. CDR3: CASQQGAGTEAFF. CDR3 nucleotide sequence: TGTGCCAGCCAACAGGGGGCGGGCACTGAAGCTTTCTTT.

The chain combines TRBV27 with TRBJ2-3; 8 bases line up with TRBD2. In germline, CDR1 is MNHEY, CDR2 SMNVEV (reference sequence). V dropped 5 bases and J dropped 0; count of bases not matched to a gene: 7. The CDR3 is 16 amino acids. DNA of the CDR3: TGTGCCAGCAGTCCCCAGCGGGGGCCCAGCACAGATACGCAGTATTTT. Protein product: CASSPQRGPSTDTQYF.

The chain carries TRBV2 and TRBJ2-3; the match to TRBD2 covers 10 bases. Germline V gene sequence: CDR1 SNHLY, CDR2 FYNNEI. CDR3 length: 14 amino acids. V trimming: 7 bases; J trimming: 4 bases; junction bases outside the gene matches: 5. The CDR3 DNA reads as TGTGCCAGCAATGAGCGGGGGGGCGCAGATACGCAGTATTTT. Translated: CASNERGGADTQYF.

The rearrangement links TRBV5-8 to TRBJ1-3; D may be TRBD1 (6 bases). CDR3 length: 16 residues. With 1 base removed from V and 0 bases from J, the gap between germline ends came to 11 bases. Germline V gene data show CDR1 as SGHTS and CDR2 as YDEGEE. CDR3 sequence: CASSLFRGVSGNTIYF. The CDR3 DNA follows: TGTGCCAGCAGCTTGTTCAGGGGAGTCTCTGGAAACACCATATATTTT.

The chain couples TRBV5-6 to TRBJ2-3; D is possibly TRBD1 (6 bases). Trimming left V 4 bases short and J 2 bases short, with 14 bases between. Germline values: CDR1 SGHDT, CDR2 YYEEEE. This CDR3 contains 15 residues. The CDR3 DNA reads TGTGCCAGCAGCCGGACAGCTTCTTACACAGATACGCAGTATTTT. Its translation: CASSRTASYTDTQYF.

V gene TRBV18 combines with J gene TRBJ2-2; D call uncertain. Trimming took 4 bases from V and 0 from J, leaving 6 bases between them. The CDR3 runs 14 residues. Germline loops: CDR1 KGHSH, CDR2 LQKENI. CDR3 in DNA: TGTGCCAGCTCACGTCAGGCGAACACCGGGGAGCTGTTTTTT. It specifies CASSRQANTGELFF.

CDR3 loop: CASSRGLGETQYF. The CDR3 bases are TGTGCCAGCAGCAGGGGGCTCGGGGAGACCCAGTACTTC. V and J are TRBV11-2 and TRBJ2-5, with 7 positions matching TRBD1. V dropped 5 bases and J dropped 5; count of bases not matched to a gene: 5. The CDR3 length is 13 residues. Germline CDR1 SGHAT, CDR2 FQNNGV. Together with reference TRBV11-2 and TRBJ2-5, the CDR3 gives the full variable domain: EAGVAQSPRYKIIEKRQSVAFWCNPISGHATLYWYQQILGQGPKLLIQFQNNGVVDDSQLPKDRFSAERLKGVDSTLKIQPAKLEDSAVYLCASSRGLGETQYFGPGTRLLVL.

The V and J genes are TRBV28 and TRBJ1-4; D not certain. CDR1 is MDHEN, CDR2 SYDVKM, per germline. The CDR3 sequence is 16 residues long. Deletions cut 7 bases from V and 10 bases from J, with 25 bases between. The CDR3 DNA is TGTGCCAGCACCTCTCCGAGGGAGGGAGGATCTGGAAAACTGTTTTTT. This sequence encodes CASTSPREGGSGKLFF. The variable domain in full, with the rest retrieved from reference TRBV28 and TRBJ1-4, is DVKVTQSSRYLVKRTGEKVFLECVQDMDHENMFWYRQDPGLGLRLIYFSYDVKMKEKGDIPEGYSVSREKKERFSLILESASTNQTSMYLCASTSPREGGSGKLFFGSGTQLSVL.

This clone was seen only a few times. The J gene is TRBJ2-3, the V gene TRBV3-1 (or the pseudogene TRBV3-2), with 8 bases matching TRBD1. Germline CDR1 LGHDT, CDR2 YNNKEL (reference sequence). The CDR3 is 18 residues long. V was pared by 3 bases and J by 3 bases, with 14 bases of the junction left unmatched. The DNA of the CDR3 is TGTGCCAGCAGCCATTCCCCGTTCAGGACAGGGAAGACAGATACGCAGTATTTT. It is translated as CASSHSPFRTGKTDTQYF.

The rearrangement joins TRBV30 to TRBJ1-1; D is unresolved. Germline CDR1 and CDR2: GTSNPN and SVGIG (reference sequence). Trimming shortened V by 1 base and J by 6 bases, and 21 bases separated the two germline ends. This CDR3 has 16 residues. This CDR3 is CAWSGPTAWEGAEAFF. CDR3 nucleotide sequence: TGTGCCTGGAGTGGACCAACCGCTTGGGAGGGTGCTGAAGCTTTCTTT.

J is TRBJ2-7 and V is TRBV3-1 (or the pseudogene TRBV3-2); TRBD1 agrees at 7 bases. V lost 2 bases and J lost 2; bases outside the gene matches: 6. The CDR3 covers 15 residues. Germline V gene sequence: CDR1 LGHDT, CDR2 YNNKEL (reference sequence). CDR3 bases: TGTGCCAGCAGCCAATGGCGGACAGGAACCTACGAGCAGTACTTC. This encodes CASSQWRTGTYEQYF.

V is TRBV11-3 and J is TRBJ1-4; D gene unclear. Germline loops: CDR1 SGHNT, CDR2 YENEEA. Trimming took 1 base from V and 4 from J, leaving 10 bases between them. This CDR3 region has 15 residues. CDR3 nucleotide sequence: TGTGCCAGCAGCTTAGCAGCGGCAAATAATGAAAAACTGTTTTTT. It encodes CASSLAAANNEKLFF. The entire variable domain, with the rest obtained from reference TRBV11-3 and TRBJ1-4, is as follows: EAGVVQSPRYKIIEKKQPVAFWCNPISGHNTLYWYLQNLGQGPELLIRYENEEAVDDSQLPKDRFSAERLKGVDSTLKIQPAELGDSAVYLCASSLAAANNEKLFFGSGTQLSVL.

The chain couples TRBV5-8 to TRBJ2-7; TRBD1 might be the D (7 bases). The CDR3 covers 14 residues. Germline V gene lookup returns CDR1 SGHTS and CDR2 YDEGEE. The V end lost 6 bases, the J end lost 1 base, and 14 bases lay between the germline ends. CDR3 residues: CASNSGDSSYEQYF. The CDR3 nucleotides read TGTGCCAGCAACTCGGGGGACAGTTCCTACGAGCAGTACTTC.